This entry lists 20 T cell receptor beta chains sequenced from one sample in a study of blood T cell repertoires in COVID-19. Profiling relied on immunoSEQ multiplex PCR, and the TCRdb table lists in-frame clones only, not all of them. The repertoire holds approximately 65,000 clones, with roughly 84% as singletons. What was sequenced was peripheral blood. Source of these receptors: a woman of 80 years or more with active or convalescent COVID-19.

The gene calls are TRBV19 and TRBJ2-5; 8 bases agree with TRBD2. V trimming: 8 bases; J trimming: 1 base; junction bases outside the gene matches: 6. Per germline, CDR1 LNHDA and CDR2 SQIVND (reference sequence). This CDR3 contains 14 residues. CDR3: CASSLAGIQETQYF. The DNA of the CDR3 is TGTGCCAGTTCCCTAGCGGGCATCCAAGAGACCCAGTACTTC. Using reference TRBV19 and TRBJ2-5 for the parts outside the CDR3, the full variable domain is DGGITQSPKYLFRKEGQNVTLSCEQNLNHDAMYWYRQDPGQGLRLIYYSQIVNDFQKGDIAEGYSVSREKKESFPLTVTSAQKNPTAFYLCASSLAGIQETQYFGPGTRLLVL.

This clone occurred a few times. The CDR3 loop is CASSVAIQGAEGELFF. CDR3 in DNA: TGTGCCAGCAGCGTAGCGATCCAGGGGGCGGAAGGGGAGCTGTTTTTT. V and J are TRBV9 and TRBJ2-2, with 8 bases aligning to TRBD1. The CDR3 length is 16 residues. V was pared by 0 bases and J by 8 bases, with 9 bases of the junction left unmatched. In germline, CDR1 is SGDLS, CDR2 YYNGEE.

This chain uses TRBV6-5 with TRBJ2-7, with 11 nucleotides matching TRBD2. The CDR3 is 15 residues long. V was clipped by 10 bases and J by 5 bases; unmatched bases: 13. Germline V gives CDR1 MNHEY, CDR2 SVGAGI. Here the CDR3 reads CATRPLAGGPHEQYF. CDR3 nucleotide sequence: TGTGCCACACGCCCCCTAGCGGGGGGTCCCCACGAGCAGTACTTC.

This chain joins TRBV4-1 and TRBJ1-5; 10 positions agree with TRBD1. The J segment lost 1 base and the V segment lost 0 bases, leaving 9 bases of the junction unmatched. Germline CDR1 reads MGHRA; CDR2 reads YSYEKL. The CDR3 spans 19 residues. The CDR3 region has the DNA TGCGCCAGCAGCCAAGAGGGACGGGACAGGGGAGTGAGCAATCAGCCCCAGCATTTT. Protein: CASSQEGRDRGVSNQPQHF.

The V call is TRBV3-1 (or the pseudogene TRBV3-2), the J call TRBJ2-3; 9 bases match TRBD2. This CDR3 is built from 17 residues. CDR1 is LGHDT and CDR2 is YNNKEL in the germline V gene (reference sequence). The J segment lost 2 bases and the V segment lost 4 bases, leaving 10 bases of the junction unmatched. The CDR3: CASSPLGSGGPTDTQYF. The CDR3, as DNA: TGTGCCAGCAGCCCCCTAGGTAGCGGGGGACCCACAGATACGCAGTATTTT.

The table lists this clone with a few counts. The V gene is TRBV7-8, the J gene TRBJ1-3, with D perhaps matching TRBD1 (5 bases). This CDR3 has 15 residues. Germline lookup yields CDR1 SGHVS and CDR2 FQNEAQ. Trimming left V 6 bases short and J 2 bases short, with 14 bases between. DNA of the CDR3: TGTGCCAGCAGTCCCGGGGGTGGGGCTGGAAACACCATATATTTT. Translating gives CASSPGGGAGNTIYF. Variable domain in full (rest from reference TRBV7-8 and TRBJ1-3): GAGVSQSPRYKVAKRGQDVALRCDPISGHVSLFWYQQALGQGPEFLTYFQNEAQLDKSGLPSDRFFAERPEGSVSTLKIQRTQQEDSAVYLCASSPGGGAGNTIYFGEGSWLTVV.

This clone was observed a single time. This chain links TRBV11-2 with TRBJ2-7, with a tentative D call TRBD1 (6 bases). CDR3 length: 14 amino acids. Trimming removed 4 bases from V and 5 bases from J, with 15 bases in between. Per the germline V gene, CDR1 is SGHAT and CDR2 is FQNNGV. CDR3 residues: CASSSTGYLHEQYF. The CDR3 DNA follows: TGTGCCAGCAGCTCCACAGGGTACCTTCACGAGCAGTACTTC.

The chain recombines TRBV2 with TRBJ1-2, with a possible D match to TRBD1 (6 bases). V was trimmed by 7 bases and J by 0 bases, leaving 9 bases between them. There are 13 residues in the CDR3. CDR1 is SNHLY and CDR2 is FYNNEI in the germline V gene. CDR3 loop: CASTGQTNYGYTF. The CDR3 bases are TGTGCCAGCACCGGACAGACTAACTATGGCTACACCTTC.

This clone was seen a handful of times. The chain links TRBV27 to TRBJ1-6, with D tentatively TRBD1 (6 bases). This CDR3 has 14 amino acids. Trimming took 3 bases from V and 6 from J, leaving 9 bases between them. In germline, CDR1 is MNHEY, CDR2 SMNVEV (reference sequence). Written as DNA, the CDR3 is TGTGCCAGCAGTTTCCGGACAGCTAATTCACCCCTCCACTTT. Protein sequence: CASSFRTANSPLHF.

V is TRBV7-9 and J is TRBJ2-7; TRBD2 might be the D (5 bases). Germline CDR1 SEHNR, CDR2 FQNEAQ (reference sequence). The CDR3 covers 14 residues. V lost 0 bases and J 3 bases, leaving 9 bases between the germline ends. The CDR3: CASSLAGVHYEQYF. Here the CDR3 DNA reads TGTGCCAGCAGCTTAGCCGGGGTGCACTACGAGCAGTACTTC.

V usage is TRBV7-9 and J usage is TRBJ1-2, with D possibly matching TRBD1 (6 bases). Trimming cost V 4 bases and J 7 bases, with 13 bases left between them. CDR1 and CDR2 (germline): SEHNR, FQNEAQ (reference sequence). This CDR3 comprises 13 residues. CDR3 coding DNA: TGTGCCAGCAGCTCGACAGGTTCTTCTGGCTACACCTTC. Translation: CASSSTGSSGYTF.

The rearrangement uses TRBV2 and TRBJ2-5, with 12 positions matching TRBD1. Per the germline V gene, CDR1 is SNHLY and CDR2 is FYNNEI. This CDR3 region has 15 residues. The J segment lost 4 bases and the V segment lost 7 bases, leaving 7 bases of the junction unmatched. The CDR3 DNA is TGTGCCAGCATCCGGGACAGGGGGCGGGTAGAGACCCAGTACTTC. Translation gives CASIRDRGRVETQYF.

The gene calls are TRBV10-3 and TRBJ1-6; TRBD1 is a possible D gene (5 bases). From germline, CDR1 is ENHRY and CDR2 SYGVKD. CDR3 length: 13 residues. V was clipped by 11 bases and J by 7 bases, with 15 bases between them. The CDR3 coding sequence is TGTGCCGGGGCAGGGCCGGACAATTCACCCCTCCACTTT. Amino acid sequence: CAGAGPDNSPLHF.

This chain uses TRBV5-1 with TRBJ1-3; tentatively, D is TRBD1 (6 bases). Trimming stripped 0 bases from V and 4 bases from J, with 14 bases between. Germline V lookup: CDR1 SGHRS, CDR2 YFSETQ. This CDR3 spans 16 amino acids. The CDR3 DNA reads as TGCGCCAGCAGCTTGGACAGGGTAAAGTTCGGAAACACCATATATTTT. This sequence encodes CASSLDRVKFGNTIYF.

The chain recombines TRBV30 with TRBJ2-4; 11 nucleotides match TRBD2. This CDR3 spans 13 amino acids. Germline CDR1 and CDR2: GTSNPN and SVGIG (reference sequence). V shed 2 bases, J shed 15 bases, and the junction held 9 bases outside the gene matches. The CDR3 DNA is TGTGCCTGGAGTCCAAACCCCGGGACTAGCGGGTACTTC. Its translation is CAWSPNPGTSGYF.

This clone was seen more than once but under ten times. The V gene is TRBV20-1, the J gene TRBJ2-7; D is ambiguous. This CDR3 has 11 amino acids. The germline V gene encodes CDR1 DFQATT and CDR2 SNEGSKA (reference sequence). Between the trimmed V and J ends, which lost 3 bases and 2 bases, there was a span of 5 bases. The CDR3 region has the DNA TGCAGTGCTAGCAGAACCTACGAGCAGTACTTC. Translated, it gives CSASRTYEQYF.

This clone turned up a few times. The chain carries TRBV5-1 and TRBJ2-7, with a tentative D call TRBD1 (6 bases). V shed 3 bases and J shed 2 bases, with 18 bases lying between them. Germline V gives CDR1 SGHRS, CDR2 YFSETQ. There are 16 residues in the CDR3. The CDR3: CASSWQLDRPTYEQYF. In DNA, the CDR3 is TGCGCCAGCAGCTGGCAGTTGGACAGACCAACCTACGAGCAGTACTTC.

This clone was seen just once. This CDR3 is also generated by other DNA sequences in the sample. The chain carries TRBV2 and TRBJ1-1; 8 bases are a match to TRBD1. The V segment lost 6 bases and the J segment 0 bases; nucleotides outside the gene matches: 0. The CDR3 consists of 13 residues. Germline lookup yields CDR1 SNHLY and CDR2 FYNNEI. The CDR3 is CASSRGLNTEAFF. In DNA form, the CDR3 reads TGTGCCAGCAGCAGGGGGCTGAACACTGAAGCTTTCTTT.

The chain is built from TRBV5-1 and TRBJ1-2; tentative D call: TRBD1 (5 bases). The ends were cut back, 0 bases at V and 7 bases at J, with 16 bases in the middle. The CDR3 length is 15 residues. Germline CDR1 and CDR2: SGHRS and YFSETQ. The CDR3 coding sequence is TGCGCCAGCAGCTTGGCCGTAGGGGATGCTGGTGGCTACACCTTC. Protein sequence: CASSLAVGDAGGYTF. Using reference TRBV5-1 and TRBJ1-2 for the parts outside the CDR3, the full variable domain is KAGVTQTPRYLIKTRGQQVTLSCSPISGHRSVSWYQQTPGQGLQFLFEYFSETQRNKGNFPGRFSGRQFSNSRSEMNVSTLELGDSALYLCASSLAVGDAGGYTFGSGTRLTVV.

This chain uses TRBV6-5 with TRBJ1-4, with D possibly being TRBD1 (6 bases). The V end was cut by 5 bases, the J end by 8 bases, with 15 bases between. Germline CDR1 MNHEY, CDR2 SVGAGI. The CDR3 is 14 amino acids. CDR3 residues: CASSQGILREKLFF. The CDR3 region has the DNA TGTGCCAGCAGTCAGGGGATCCTAAGAGAAAAACTGTTTTTT.